These 29 T cell receptor beta chains share one sample of origin, sequenced in a study of T cell responses to AZD1222 COVID-19 vaccine. Using immunoSEQ multiplex PCR, the repertoire was profiled, and TCRdb retains in-frame clones only, with some absent. The sample holds approximately 76,000 clones, 85% to 95% seen once. This sample comprised peripheral blood, obtained on day 0 of MenACWY control vaccination. These receptors all come from an adult in good health.

The table lists this clone with a few counts. The chain is built from TRBV6-5 and TRBJ2-2; tentative D call: TRBD1 (6 bases). The germline V gene has CDR1 MNHEY and CDR2 SVGAGI. V was clipped by 7 bases and J by 5 bases, with 17 bases between them. CDR3 length: 15 amino acids. The CDR3 sequence is CASNTLQGWTGELFF. In DNA, the CDR3 is TGTGCCAGCAACACATTACAGGGATGGACCGGGGAGCTGTTTTTT.

The chain recombines TRBV27 with TRBJ1-4; D ambiguous. The CDR3 covers 14 residues. The germline V gene encodes CDR1 MNHEY and CDR2 SMNVEV (reference sequence). V was clipped by 6 bases and J by 8 bases, with 16 bases between them. The DNA for the CDR3 is TGTGCCAGCAGCCGGACCCCGACTGAGGAAAAACTGTTTTTT. Encoded protein: CASSRTPTEEKLFF.

This clone was seen only once. The V call is TRBV4-1, the J call TRBJ2-3, with TRBD1 matching over 8 bases. V trimming: 3 bases; J trimming: 4 bases; junction bases outside the gene matches: 9. CDR1 and CDR2 from the germline V gene are MGHRA and YSYEKL. This CDR3 is built from 16 residues. The CDR3 coding sequence is TGCGCCAGCAGCCAGGCACCGGGACAGGCTTCAGATACGCAGTATTTT. It yields the protein CASSQAPGQASDTQYF.

This chain's CDR3 is CSATLTRGNTF. DNA of the CDR3: TGCAGTGCTACCCTGACCAGGGGGAACACCTTC. This chain connects TRBV20-1 to TRBJ1-2; 7 bases align to TRBD1. Germline loops: CDR1 DFQATT, CDR2 SNEGSKA (reference sequence). Trimming at V came to 4 bases and at J to 12 bases, leaving 8 bases not matched to a gene. CDR3 length: 11 residues.

The V gene is TRBV10-3, the J gene TRBJ1-1; D is undetermined. Trimming pared 0 bases from V and 11 bases from J, leaving 13 bases between. The CDR3 is 13 amino acids. Germline V gene sequence: CDR1 ENHRY, CDR2 SYGVKD. This CDR3 reads CAISESTGTSAFF. In DNA form, the CDR3 reads TGTGCCATCAGTGAGTCCACGGGAACCTCGGCTTTCTTT.

This chain connects TRBV30 to TRBJ1-2, with 9 bases identical to TRBD1. V lost 4 bases, J lost 2 bases, and 2 bases stayed unmatched. Per the germline V gene, CDR1 is GTSNPN and CDR2 is SVGIG (reference sequence). The length of the CDR3 is 13 residues. CDR3: CAWKGTGNYGYTF. In nucleotides, the CDR3 is TGTGCCTGGAAAGGGACAGGGAACTATGGCTACACCTTC.

V usage is TRBV6-5 and J usage is TRBJ1-1, with D unresolved. Trimming removed 10 bases at V and 8 bases at J, with 26 bases between. Germline V lookup: CDR1 MNHEY, CDR2 SVGAGI. The CDR3 length is 15 residues. The CDR3 is CATEVYARGGREAFF. The CDR3 DNA reads TGTGCCACCGAAGTGTATGCCCGAGGAGGCAGAGAAGCTTTCTTT.

The chain has TRBV9 and TRBJ2-5, with unresolved D. The V gene's germline CDR1 is SGDLS and CDR2 YYNGEE. The V and J ends lost 0 bases and 4 bases respectively, with 7 bases between them. The CDR3 spans 13 residues. Written as DNA, the CDR3 is TGTGCCAGCAGCGTAGTCTCGGGAGAGACCCAGTACTTC. It encodes CASSVVSGETQYF.

The chain uses TRBV7-2 and TRBJ2-2; 7 bases map to TRBD1. The trim removed 6 bases at V and 4 bases at J, leaving 5 bases unmatched. CDR3 length: 14 residues. CDR1 is SGHTA and CDR2 is FQGNSA in the germline V gene. The CDR3 is CASRQTGFTGELFF. CDR3 DNA: TGTGCCAGCAGGCAGACAGGGTTCACCGGGGAGCTGTTTTTT. The complete variable domain, with remaining parts taken from reference TRBV7-2 and TRBJ2-2, reads GAGVSQSPSNKVTEKGKDVELRCDPISGHTALYWYRQSLGQGLEFLIYFQGNSAPDKSGLPSDRFSAERTGGSVSTLTIQRTQQEDSAVYLCASRQTGFTGELFFGEGSRLTVL.

With regard to this clone: The junction shows a germline mismatch at one end, possibly a read error. The gene calls are TRBV4-1 and TRBJ2-5; 14 bases align to TRBD2. The CDR3 is 17 amino acids. Germline lookup yields CDR1 MGHRA and CDR2 YSYEKL. The CDR3 spells CANSQEVGLAGVETQYF. CDR3 in DNA: TGCGCCAACAGCCAAGAAGTGGGACTAGCGGGAGTCGAGACCCAGTACTTC.

This rearrangement joins TRBV5-1 to TRBJ1-3; 7 bases align to TRBD1. The germline CDR1 and CDR2 sequences are SGHRS and YFSETQ. This CDR3 comprises 16 residues. Trimming took 5 bases from V and 4 from J; bases not matched to a gene: 12. CDR3 amino acids: CASSFSGQATGNTIYF. The DNA for the CDR3 is TGCGCCAGCAGTTTCTCCGGACAGGCCACAGGAAACACCATATATTTT.

V and J are TRBV6-5 and TRBJ2-1, with TRBD2 matching 9 bases. Germline lookup yields CDR1 MNHEY and CDR2 SVGAGI. This CDR3 region has 12 residues. V trimming: 6 bases; J trimming: 9 bases; junction bases outside the gene matches: 3. CDR3 DNA sequence: TGTGCCAGCAGGCGGGAGGGCACTGAGCAGTTCTTC. This sequence encodes CASRREGTEQFF.

This clone has only one observation. As DNA, the CDR3 is TGTGCCAGTAGTAATCCAGGGGGGAAATCCTACAATGAGCAGTTCTTC. Protein sequence: CASSNPGGKSYNEQFF. This rearrangement joins TRBV19 to TRBJ2-1, with a possible D match to TRBD1 (7 bases). Per germline, CDR1 LNHDA and CDR2 SQIVND (reference sequence). V was cut by 4 bases and J by 1 base, with 14 bases left in between. This CDR3 has 16 amino acids.

The chain carries TRBV28 and TRBJ1-2; D perhaps matches TRBD1 (5 bases). This CDR3 contains 14 residues. Deletions cut 3 bases from V and 4 bases from J, with 12 bases between. Germline lookup yields CDR1 MDHEN and CDR2 SYDVKM. The CDR3: CASSLLGTAYGYTF. CDR3 in DNA: TGTGCCAGCAGTTTGCTCGGGACGGCCTATGGCTACACCTTC.

CDR3 in DNA: TGTGCCTGGAGTCTATCGCGTCAGCCCCAGCATTTT. This encodes CAWSLSRQPQHF. V is TRBV30 and J is TRBJ1-5, with D unclear. This CDR3 spans 12 amino acids. Germline-derived CDR1 and CDR2 are GTSNPN and SVGIG (reference sequence). V was cut by 2 bases and J by 6 bases, with 8 bases left in between. Drawing the rest from reference TRBV30 and TRBJ1-5, the complete variable domain is SQTIHQWPATLVQPVGSPLSLECTVEGTSNPNLYWYRQAAGRGLQLLFYSVGIGQISSEVPQNLSASRPQDRQFILSSKKLLLSDSGFYLCAWSLSRQPQHFGDGTRLSIL.

This chain connects TRBV7-9 to TRBJ1-4; D call uncertain. Germline CDR1 is SEHNR and CDR2 is FQNEAQ (reference sequence). Trimming left V 7 bases short and J 4 bases short, with 19 bases between. There are 16 residues in the CDR3. The CDR3 loop reads CASTLARGTDNEKLFF. DNA of the CDR3: TGTGCCAGCACCCTCGCCCGGGGAACAGATAATGAAAAACTGTTTTTT. Complete variable domain (other parts from reference TRBV7-9 and TRBJ1-4): DTGVSQNPRHKITKRGQNVTFRCDPISEHNRLYWYRQTLGQGPEFLTYFQNEAQLEKSRLLSDRFSAERPKGSFSTLEIQRTEQGDSAMYLCASTLARGTDNEKLFFGSGTQLSVL.

The chain carries TRBV5-8 and TRBJ1-4, with 7 bases matching TRBD1. V was clipped by 4 bases and J by 2 bases; unmatched bases: 5. This CDR3 contains 15 residues. Germline-derived CDR1 and CDR2 are SGHTS and YDEGEE. Written as DNA, the CDR3 is TGTGCCAGCAGCAGCAGGGGACAGACTAATGAAAAACTGTTTTTT. Residues: CASSSRGQTNEKLFF.

This chain joins TRBV5-6 and TRBJ2-7, with 7 bases lining up with TRBD1. CDR1 and CDR2 from the germline V gene are SGHDT and YYEEEE. Trimming took 1 base from V and 6 from J; bases not matched to a gene: 1. This CDR3 comprises 12 residues. The CDR3 loop reads CASSLSGGEQYF. The DNA for the CDR3 is TGTGCCAGCAGCTTGTCAGGGGGCGAGCAGTACTTC.

This chain uses TRBV10-1 with TRBJ1-5; D gene uncertain. Trimming pared 3 bases from V and 6 bases from J, leaving 9 bases between. The CDR3 spans 13 residues. The germline V gene has CDR1 WNHNN and CDR2 SYGVQD (reference sequence). CDR3 amino acids: CASSDPGFQPQHF. The CDR3 DNA sequence: TGCGCCAGCAGTGATCCGGGCTTTCAGCCCCAGCATTTT.

V and J are TRBV24-1 and TRBJ2-3; unclear D gene. Germline loops: CDR1 KGHDR, CDR2 SFDVKD. V was cut by 3 bases and J by 8 bases, with 8 bases left in between. This CDR3 region has 12 residues. CDR3 nucleotide sequence: TGTGCCACCAGTGATCAGAGGACTACGCAGTATTTT. Its protein product is CATSDQRTTQYF.

The chain links TRBV7-2 to TRBJ2-1; 9 bases fit TRBD1. The CDR3 runs to 15 residues. Per germline, CDR1 SGHTA and CDR2 FQGNSA. J lost 3 bases, V lost 6 bases, and 6 bases had no gene match. DNA for the CDR3: TGTGCCAGCAGACCCCCGGGACAGGGCTACAATGAGCAGTTCTTC. Translating it yields CASRPPGQGYNEQFF.

This clone came up a few times. J is TRBJ2-3 and V is TRBV30, with a tentative D call TRBD2 (5 bases). The V end was cut by 2 bases, the J end by 6 bases, with 21 bases between. The CDR3 length is 16 residues. The germline gives CDR1 GTSNPN, CDR2 SVGIG (reference sequence). Written as DNA, the CDR3 is TGTGCCTGGAGTCCATCAGCGTGGGGAGAGCACGATACGCAGTATTTT. It yields the protein CAWSPSAWGEHDTQYF.

The rearrangement joins TRBV6-1 to TRBJ1-6, with no clear D. The CDR3 is made up of 14 amino acids. V was cut by 2 bases and J by 8 bases, with 10 bases left in between. Germline V lookup: CDR1 MNHNS, CDR2 SASEGT. The CDR3 nucleotides are TGTGCCAGCAGTGAATTCGCAGGCTATTCACCCCTCCACTTT. It encodes CASSEFAGYSPLHF.

The chain links TRBV30 to TRBJ1-3; D is uncertain. The CDR3 runs to 13 residues. V was clipped by 0 bases and J by 3 bases, with 6 bases between them. The germline gives CDR1 GTSNPN, CDR2 SVGIG (reference sequence). DNA of the CDR3: TGTGCCTGGAGTGTCTCAGGTGGAAACACCATATATTTT. This sequence encodes CAWSVSGGNTIYF.

CDR3 coding DNA: TGTGCCAGCAGCGAGGGCCCAGGGTCGAAAAACGAGCAGTACTTC. It specifies CASSEGPGSKNEQYF. V is TRBV6-5 and J is TRBJ2-7; D might be TRBD1 or TRBD2, each matching 5 bases. V lost 6 bases and J 5 bases, leaving 20 bases between the germline ends. Germline V gene sequence: CDR1 MNHEY, CDR2 SVGAGI. CDR3 size: 15 residues.

The V and J genes are TRBV7-8 and TRBJ1-1, with 7 bases fitting TRBD1. The CDR3 contains 16 residues. Germline trimming cut 4 bases from V and 5 bases from J; bases unmatched to any gene: 13. CDR1 SGHVS and CDR2 FQNEAQ come from the germline V gene. This CDR3 reads CASSSLYRQGRTEAFF. Here the CDR3 DNA reads TGTGCCAGCAGCTCACTATACCGACAGGGCCGGACTGAAGCTTTCTTT.

The chain uses TRBV27 and TRBJ1-1; D is possibly TRBD1 (5 bases). This CDR3 has 14 amino acids. CDR1 is MNHEY and CDR2 is SMNVEV in the germline V gene (reference sequence). The V end lost 6 bases, the J end lost 1 base, and 12 bases lay between the germline ends. For the CDR3, the DNA is TGTGCCAGCAGACCGACAGCCTCGAACACTGAAGCTTTCTTT. Protein: CASRPTASNTEAFF.

The V gene is TRBV12-3 or TRBV12-4, the J gene TRBJ1-2; the D gene is possibly TRBD1 (6 bases). With 6 bases removed from V and 8 bases from J, the gap between germline ends came to 16 bases. This CDR3 is 13 amino acids long. In DNA, the CDR3 is TGTGCCAGCAGCCCCCGAGAGGGGGTAGGCTACACCTTC. Its translation: CASSPREGVGYTF.

The V call is TRBV11-3, the J call TRBJ2-3, with 7 bases aligning to TRBD1. J was trimmed by 5 bases and V by 5 bases; bases with no gene match: 10. The CDR3 has 15 residues. CDR1 and CDR2 (germline): SGHNT, YENEEA. For the CDR3, the DNA is TGTGCCAGCAGCAATTCCAGGGGGTCGGGAGATACGCAGTATTTT. Its translation is CASSNSRGSGDTQYF.